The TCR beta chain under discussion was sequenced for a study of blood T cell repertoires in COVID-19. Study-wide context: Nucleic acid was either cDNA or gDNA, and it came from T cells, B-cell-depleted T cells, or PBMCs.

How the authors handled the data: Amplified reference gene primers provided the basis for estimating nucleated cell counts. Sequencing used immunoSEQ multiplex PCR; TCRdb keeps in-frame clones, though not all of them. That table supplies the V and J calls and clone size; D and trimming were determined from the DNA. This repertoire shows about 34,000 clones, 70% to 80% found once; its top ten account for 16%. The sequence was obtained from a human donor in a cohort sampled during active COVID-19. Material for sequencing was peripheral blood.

The CDR3 is CASNFAGANVLTF. CDR3 in DNA: TGTGCCAGCAACTTCGCTGGGGCCAACGTCCTGACTTTC. The chain recombines TRBV5-4 with TRBJ2-6; no clear D. This CDR3 spans 13 amino acids. The V end lost 6 bases, the J end lost 2 bases, and 6 bases lay between the germline ends. Per germline, CDR1 SGHNT and CDR2 YYREEE (reference sequence).